These 10 T cell receptor beta chains came from one sample sequenced in a study of cytomegalovirus exposure and HLA in healthy donors. PCR involved 60 Vbeta and 13 Jbeta primers. Sequenced by immunoSEQ multiplex PCR; TCRdb stores in-frame clones only, minus some. The table includes 69,000 or so clones, roughly 74% detected once. Source material: PBMCs. Source of these receptors: a woman aged 60 to 75 in good health and CMV-seropositive.

This clone was seen only once. CDR3 bases: TGTGCCAGCAGGAAACTAGCGGAAAGCTACGAGCAGTACTTC. Encoded protein: CASRKLAESYEQYF. The chain couples TRBV11-3 to TRBJ2-7, with 8 bases fitting TRBD2. The germline V gene has CDR1 SGHNT and CDR2 YENEEA. Trimming at V came to 6 bases and at J to 3 bases, leaving 7 bases not matched to a gene. There are 14 residues in the CDR3.

The J gene is TRBJ2-1, the V gene TRBV2; 7 bases are a match to TRBD2. CDR1 and CDR2 from the germline V gene are SNHLY and FYNNEI. The CDR3 length is 13 residues. V gave up 4 bases and J gave up 11 bases; unmatched junction bases: 8. The CDR3, as DNA: TGTGCCAGCAGTGGGGACTACACTTCGAAGCAGTTCTTC. Its translation is CASSGDYTSKQFF.

The chain combines TRBV10-1 with TRBJ1-2, with 8 bases identical to TRBD1. J gave up 4 bases and V 0 bases, and 7 bases lay outside the gene matches. Germline V lookup: CDR1 WNHNN, CDR2 SYGVQD (reference sequence). The CDR3 totals 16 residues. CDR3 bases: TGCGCCAGCAGTGAGTCCCGGACAGGGATCCCCTATGGCTACACCTTC. Amino acids: CASSESRTGIPYGYTF.

There are a few counts of this clone. This chain links TRBV6-1 with TRBJ2-1; 7 nucleotides agree with TRBD2. V dropped 0 bases and J dropped 7; count of bases not matched to a gene: 6. CDR1 is MNHNS and CDR2 is SASEGT in the germline V gene. The CDR3 has 15 amino acids. The CDR3 nucleotides are TGTGCCAGCAGTGAAGCTGGCGGGGGAGTAAATGAGCAGTTCTTC. Encoded protein: CASSEAGGGVNEQFF.

This clone was recorded a few times. The J gene is TRBJ1-2, the V gene TRBV4-1; D uncertain. The CDR3 has 15 residues. Germline V CDR1 and CDR2: MGHRA, YSYEKL. V was pared by 4 bases and J by 5 bases, with 17 bases between. For the CDR3, the DNA is TGCGCCAGCAGCCGGGAGGTAGGCTTTTCATATGGCTACACCTTC. Translation gives CASSREVGFSYGYTF.

This chain connects TRBV6-6 to TRBJ1-3, with D hard to call. Germline CDR1 is MNHNY and CDR2 is SVGAGI (reference sequence). The germline V and J ends were trimmed by 0 bases and 6 bases, with 6 bases remaining between them. This CDR3 is 13 amino acids long. CDR3 sequence reads: CASSYSLENTIYF. The CDR3 nucleotides read TGTGCCAGCAGTTACTCCCTAGAAAACACCATATATTTT.

Here the CDR3 DNA reads TGCGCCAGCAGTTGGCAGGGGGCGGACAATGAGCAGTTCTTC. This codes for CASSWQGADNEQFF. The gene calls are TRBV5-1 and TRBJ2-1; 8 bases are a match to TRBD1. The CDR3 totals 14 residues. Trimming removed 5 bases from V and 5 bases from J; junction bases left unmatched: 6. The germline CDR1 and CDR2 sequences are SGHRS and YFSETQ.

This chain uses TRBV6-5 with TRBJ1-1; TRBD1 might be the D (5 bases). The CDR3 has 13 amino acids. Trimming took off 5 bases at V and 1 base at J, with 8 bases between the two ends. Germline CDR1 MNHEY, CDR2 SVGAGI. CDR3 bases: TGTGCCAGCAGTCAAACAGGGAACACTGAAGCTTTCTTT. Translating it yields CASSQTGNTEAFF.

This chain connects TRBV5-1 to TRBJ2-1; a weak D match, TRBD1 (5 bases). CDR1 is SGHRS and CDR2 is YFSETQ in the germline V gene. This CDR3 region has 14 residues. Trimming shortened V by 1 base and J by 5 bases, and 10 bases separated the two germline ends. CDR3 coding DNA: TGCGCCAGCAGCTTGTGGGGCCTCAACAATGAGCAGTTCTTC. It codes for CASSLWGLNNEQFF.

The rearrangement joins TRBV6-6 to TRBJ1-2, with 7 bases identical to TRBD1. V was clipped by 10 bases and J by 3 bases; unmatched bases: 5. Germline V gene data show CDR1 as MNHNY and CDR2 as SVGAGI (reference sequence). The CDR3 contains 12 residues. The CDR3 DNA sequence: TGTGCCACAACTGACAGGGACTATGGCTACACCTTC. Translated: CATTDRDYGYTF.